The subject of this entry is one TCR beta chain. Its antigen is as yet unknown. This entry belongs to a study of T cell responses to AZD1222 COVID-19 vaccine. Broader study findings: It was only after the peak T cell response that any repertoires were sampled. Dominant CD4 TCR responses targeted spike regions 160-218 and 743-854. Spike-specific TCRs gained breadth and depth after people received two AZD1222 doses.

Libraries were prepared by immunoSEQ multiplex PCR; TCRdb keeps only in-frame clonotypes and omits some of them. The data contain roughly 140,000 clones, around 87% of them singletons. Trimming left V 3 bases short and J 3 bases short, with 10 bases between. The CDR3 spans 14 residues. The germline V gene has CDR1 WNHNN and CDR2 SYGVQD (reference sequence). The receptor was isolated from an adult in good health. The chain uses TRBV10-1 and TRBJ2-3; D not certain. The sequencing used peripheral blood, collected on day 0 of AZD1222 vaccination. The CDR3 sequence: CASSDGGKTDTQYF. Written as DNA, the CDR3 is TGCGCCAGCAGTGATGGTGGCAAAACAGATACGCAGTATTTT.